This TCR beta chain came from a study of shared clonotypes between healthy human individuals. Study-level points and caveats: Among donors, clonotype sharing was expected to be affected by sequencing depth. Richness estimates generally favored naive over memory subsets.

CD8 cells regarded as naive lacked CD45RO, were positively chosen for CCR7, and omitted terminally differentiated effector memory CD45RA+ cells. HIV-negative, healthy adults without recent acute infections or vaccinations were the donors. Genomic DNA of each subset was evenly split across several immunoSEQ plates. Clones were sequenced by immunoSEQ multiplex PCR, and TCRdb holds only the in-frame ones, with some missing. The data contain about 680,000 clones, about 91% of them singletons. In regard to this clone: Its antigen remains unknown.

Sequencing input: naive CD8+ T cells sorted from blood. The clonotype was recovered from a man under 40 in good health.

CDR3 in amino acids: CASRDKGNQPQHF. DNA for the CDR3: TGTGCCAGCAGAGACAAAGGCAATCAGCCCCAGCATTTT. V usage is TRBV28 and J usage is TRBJ1-5; no firm D call. The CDR3 is made up of 13 amino acids. Per the germline V gene, CDR1 is MDHEN and CDR2 is SYDVKM. The V and J ends lost 6 bases and 2 bases respectively, with 8 bases between them.